The clone carrying this T cell receptor beta chain was observed at least ten times. This specimen belongs to a study of CD8 T cells in ankylosing spondylitis. Quantitative 5'-RACE with molecular barcodes produced the TCR beta libraries. TCRdb redid the calling of the 5' RACE reads with MiXCR, one entry per CDR3 protein. The table shows about 200,000 distinct CDR3 sequences, with roughly 13% occurring only once. The V and J ends lost 6 bases and 3 bases respectively, with 18 bases between them. The CDR3 totals 15 residues. From germline, CDR1 is DFQATT and CDR2 SNEGSKA (reference sequence). V gene TRBV20-1 combines with J gene TRBJ1-5; perhaps TRBD1 as D (6 bases). Sequenced sample: blood, either unsorted or a sorted T cell fraction (not recorded which). This clonotype originated in a male donor with ankylosing spondylitis or in good health (not recorded which). The DNA of the CDR3 is TGCAGTGCCAGGGACAATGACAGATTCAATCAGCCCCAGCATTTT. It translates to CSARDNDRFNQPQHF.